This T cell receptor (beta chain) was captured by sequencing in a study of cytomegalovirus exposure and HLA in healthy donors. Findings and caveats of the study: There were some V segments, including TRBV6-2 and TRBV6-3, excluded as indistinguishable. Presence/absence analysis assumed near-uniform sequencing depth across donors.

Trimming stripped 2 bases from V and 6 bases from J, with 10 bases between. Germline-derived CDR1 and CDR2 are SEHNR and FQNEAQ (reference sequence). This CDR3 region has 13 residues. This PCR relied on a set of 60 Vbeta primers and 13 Jbeta primers. Sequencing was performed with immunoSEQ multiplex PCR; in TCRdb, only in-frame clones are kept and a portion is missing. This sample has 150,000 to 200,000 clones, with less than 80% found just once. A note on this clone: Its specificity is unknown.

This clonotype was obtained from a woman aged 30 to 39 in good health and CMV-seropositive. The chain has TRBV7-9 and TRBJ1-2; D gene ambiguous. The specimen was PBMCs. The CDR3, as DNA: TGTGCCAGCAGCTTACCCCTTTCCGATGGCTACACCTTC. Its protein product is CASSLPLSDGYTF.